This T cell receptor beta chain was recorded in a study of CD8+ T cells in alopecia areata. The overall study: Tofacitinib therapy lasting 6 to 18 months was followed by 6 months off drug.

Noted treatment: oral pan-JAK inhibitor, 5-10 mg twice daily. Lesional scalp punch biopsies and peripheral blood were collected from alopecia areata patients. Isolated RNA was reverse transcribed into cDNA used as the sequencing template. TCRdb keeps only in-frame clones here, not all; method: immunoSEQ multiplex PCR. Found here are 180,000 or so clones, 40% to 65% of them singletons; the top ten hold about 9.5%. V lost 5 bases, J lost 4 bases, and 5 bases stayed unmatched. Per the germline V gene, CDR1 is SGHAT and CDR2 is FQDESV (reference sequence). The CDR3 loop spans 14 amino acids. Sequenced here: CD8+ T cells sorted from blood, sampled at week 52, from a patient treated with tofacitinib. The sequence was collected from a human donor with alopecia areata. The gene calls are TRBV11-1 and TRBJ1-2; the match to TRBD1 covers 9 bases. CDR3 nucleotide sequence: TGTGCCAGCAGCCCAGCGGACAGGGGCTATGGCTACACCTTC. It encodes CASSPADRGYGYTF.